This T cell receptor beta chain was identified during a study of blood T cells in healthy people across ages. General observations from the study: Comparison with aged donors showed that long-lived donors had more naive CD4+ cells and higher diversity.

Regarding this clonotype: The antigen is unknown.

Per germline, CDR1 SGHVS and CDR2 FNYEAQ. The CDR3 loop spans 17 amino acids. The V segment lost 2 bases and the J segment 6 bases; nucleotides outside the gene matches: 12. Then a second PCR, running roughly 7 to 11 cycles, was carried out with a sample-barcoded 5' primer and a J-beta primer mix. The authors tagged each cDNA molecule using a template-switch adaptor with 12 random nucleotides. Every individual sample yielded 2.5 million or more paired-end reads (each containing CDR3). TCRdb used MiXCR to reprocess the 5' RACE reads, holding one entry per CDR3 protein. The sample includes more than 800,000 distinct CDR3 sequences, 45% of them seen just once. Every sample yielded at least 7 million isolated PBMCs.

The clonotype originates from a woman aged 55-70 years in good health. What was sequenced was blood. This chain connects TRBV7-6 to TRBJ2-3, with 9 positions matching TRBD2. The CDR3 loop reads CASSLRPAGGIGDTQYF. DNA for the CDR3: TGTGCCAGCAGCTTACGTCCTGCGGGAGGGATTGGGGATACGCAGTATTTT.